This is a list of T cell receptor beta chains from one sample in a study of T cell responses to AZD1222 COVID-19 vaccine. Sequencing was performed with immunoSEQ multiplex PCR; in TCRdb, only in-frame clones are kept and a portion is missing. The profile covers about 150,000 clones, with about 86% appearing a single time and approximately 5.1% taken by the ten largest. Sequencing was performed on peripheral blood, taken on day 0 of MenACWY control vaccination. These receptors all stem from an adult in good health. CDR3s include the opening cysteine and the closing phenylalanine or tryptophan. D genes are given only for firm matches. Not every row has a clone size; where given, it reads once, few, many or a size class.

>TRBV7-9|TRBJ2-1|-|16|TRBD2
CASSPRTSGTVLEQFF
TGTGCCAGCAGCCCCCGGACTAGCGGGACCGTTTTGGAGCAGTTCTTC
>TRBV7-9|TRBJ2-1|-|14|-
CASSHVREGYEQFF
TGTGCCAGCAGCCATGTCAGGGAAGGCTATGAGCAGTTCTTC
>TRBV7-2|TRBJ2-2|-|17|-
CASSLEFLAGGTGELFF
TGTGCCAGCAGCTTAGAATTTTTGGCGGGTGGCACCGGGGAGCTGTTTTTT
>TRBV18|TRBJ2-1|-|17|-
CASSPYRGGGLYNEQFF
TGTGCCAGCTCACCATATCGGGGAGGGGGACTCTACAATGAGCAGTTCTTC
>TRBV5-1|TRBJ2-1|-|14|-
CASSGDTSYNEQFF
TGCGCCAGCAGCGGAGACACCAGCTACAATGAGCAGTTCTTC
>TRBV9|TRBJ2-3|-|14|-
CASSVAFNTATQYF
TGTGCCAGCAGCGTAGCTTTCAACACAGCTACGCAGTATTTT
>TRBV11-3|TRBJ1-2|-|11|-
CASSLGYGYTF
TGTGCCAGCAGCTTAGGCTATGGCTACACCTTC
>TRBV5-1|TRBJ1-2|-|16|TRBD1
CASSPGQGKTNYGYTF
TGCGCCAGCAGCCCGGGACAGGGGAAAACCAACTATGGCTACACCTTC
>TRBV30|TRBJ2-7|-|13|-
CACLRDTLYEQYF
TGTGCCTGCCTTCGGGACACCCTCTACGAGCAGTACTTC
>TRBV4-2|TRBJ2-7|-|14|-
CASSQEVGGFEQYF
TGTGCCAGCAGCCAAGAAGTCGGTGGTTTCGAGCAGTACTTC
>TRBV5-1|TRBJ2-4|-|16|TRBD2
CASSLETGTRRNIQYF
TGCGCCAGCAGCTTGGAAACAGGGACTAGGAGGAACATTCAGTACTTC
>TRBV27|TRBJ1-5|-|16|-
CASSSRYDTESQPQHF
TGTGCCAGCAGTTCCCGATACGACACTGAGAGTCAGCCCCAGCATTTT
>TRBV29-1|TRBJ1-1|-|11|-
CSVGTYTEAFF
TGCAGCGTTGGGACGTACACTGAAGCTTTCTTT
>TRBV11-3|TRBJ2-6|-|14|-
CASSLDTGANVLTF
TGTGCCAGCAGCTTAGATACAGGGGCCAACGTCCTGACTTTC
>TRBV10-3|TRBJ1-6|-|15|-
CAISESRQGESPLHF
TGTGCCATCAGTGAGTCCCGGCAGGGAGAATCACCCCTCCACTTT
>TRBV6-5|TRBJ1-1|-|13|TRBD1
CASSTPTGSEAFF
TGTGCCAGCAGTACCCCGACAGGGTCTGAAGCTTTCTTT
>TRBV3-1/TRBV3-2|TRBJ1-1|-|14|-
CASRHGGGNTEAFF
TGTGCCAGCAGACACGGTGGGGGAAACACTGAAGCTTTCTTT
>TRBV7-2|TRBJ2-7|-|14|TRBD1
CASSLGGTVYEQYF
TGTGCCAGCAGCTTAGGTGGGACAGTCTACGAGCAGTACTTC
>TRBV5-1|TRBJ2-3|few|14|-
CASSLVLITDTQYF
TGCGCCAGCAGCTTGGTACTCATCACAGATACGCAGTATTTT
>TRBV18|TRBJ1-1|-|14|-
CASSPRGGNTEAFF
TGTGCCAGCTCACCACGGGGAGGGAACACTGAAGCTTTCTTT
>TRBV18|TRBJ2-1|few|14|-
CASSPRRQASEQFF
TGTGCCAGCTCACCACGAAGACAAGCTAGTGAGCAGTTCTTC
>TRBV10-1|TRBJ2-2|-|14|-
CASSEFHSAGELFF
TGCGCCAGCAGTGAATTCCACAGTGCCGGGGAGCTGTTTTTT
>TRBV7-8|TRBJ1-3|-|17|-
CASSLKFQGISGNTIYF
TGTGCCAGCAGCTTAAAGTTTCAGGGGATCTCTGGAAACACCATATATTTT
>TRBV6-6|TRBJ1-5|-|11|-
CGTGAEQPQHF
TGTGGGACCGGGGCTGAGCAGCCCCAGCATTTT
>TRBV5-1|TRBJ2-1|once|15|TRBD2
CASSLGAGRADEQFF
TGCGCCAGCAGCTTGGGGGCCGGGAGGGCGGATGAGCAGTTCTTC
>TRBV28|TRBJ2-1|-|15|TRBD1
CASSAGGRSYNEQFF
TGTGCCAGCAGTGCAGGGGGTCGCTCCTACAATGAGCAGTTCTTC
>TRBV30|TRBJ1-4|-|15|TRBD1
CAWSVMGQGREKLFF
TGTGCCTGGAGTGTAATGGGACAGGGCCGTGAAAAACTGTTTTTT
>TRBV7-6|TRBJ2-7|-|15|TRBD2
CASSLGTSGIYEQYF
TGTGCCAGCAGCCTGGGCACTAGCGGGATCTACGAGCAGTACTTC
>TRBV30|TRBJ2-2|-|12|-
CAWSELAGELFF
TGTGCCTGGAGCGAGTTGGCCGGGGAGCTGTTTTTT
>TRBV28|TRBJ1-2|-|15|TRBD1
CATTPTRQGQDGYTF
TGTGCCACCACACCTACTAGACAGGGCCAGGATGGCTACACCTTC
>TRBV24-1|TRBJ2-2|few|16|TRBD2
CATSDPAGVLTGELFF
TGTGCCACCAGTGATCCAGCGGGGGTTCTCACCGGGGAGCTGTTTTTT
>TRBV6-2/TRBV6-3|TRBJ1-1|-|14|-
CASSEGGATTEAFF
TGTGCCAGCAGCGAGGGGGGCGCAACCACTGAAGCTTTCTTT
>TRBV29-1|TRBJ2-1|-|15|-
CSVEGSGRSYNEQFF
TGCAGCGTTGAAGGTTCGGGTCGGTCCTACAATGAGCAGTTCTTC
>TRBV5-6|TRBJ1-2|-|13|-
CASSQAGAYGYTF
TGTGCCAGCAGCCAAGCTGGGGCGTATGGCTACACCTTC
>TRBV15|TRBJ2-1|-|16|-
CATSRDKLSSAGEQFF
TGTGCCACCAGCAGAGATAAGTTAAGCTCGGCAGGTGAGCAGTTCTTC
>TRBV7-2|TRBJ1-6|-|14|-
CASSLVAGSGPLHF
TGTGCCAGCAGCCTAGTGGCAGGAAGTGGACCCCTCCACTTT
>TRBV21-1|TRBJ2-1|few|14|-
CASNAGTGPFEQFF
TGTGCCAGCAACGCCGGGACAGGCCCCTTCGAGCAGTTCTTC
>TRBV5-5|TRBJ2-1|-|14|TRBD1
CASSGTGLGNEQFF
TGTGCCAGCAGCGGGACAGGGTTGGGGAATGAGCAGTTCTTC
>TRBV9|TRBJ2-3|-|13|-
CASGGLDADTQYF
TGTGCCAGCGGGGGGTTGGACGCAGATACGCAGTATTTT
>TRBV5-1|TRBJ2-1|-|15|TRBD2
CASSSGTSGYNEQFF
TGCGCCAGCAGCTCCGGGACTAGCGGCTACAATGAGCAGTTCTTC
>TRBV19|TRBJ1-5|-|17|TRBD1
CASSIGDRGLSNQPQHF
TGTGCCAGTAGTATAGGGGACAGGGGGCTAAGCAATCAGCCCCAGCATTTT
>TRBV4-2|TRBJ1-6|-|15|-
CASSQGGTEDSPLHF
TGTGCCAGCAGCCAAGGGGGGACGGAAGATTCACCCCTCCACTTT